This entry lists 24 T cell receptor beta chains sequenced from one sample in a study of T cell responses to AZD1222 COVID-19 vaccine. Produced via immunoSEQ multiplex PCR; TCRdb's table is partial and in-frame only. The repertoire includes fewer than 90,000 clones, approximately 86% of them detected once, and approximately 5.6% sits in the top ten. Sequences were derived from peripheral blood, sampled 28 days after the second AZD1222 dose. These receptor sequences come from an adult who received the AZD1222 COVID-19 vaccine.

V and J are TRBV7-9 and TRBJ1-4; possible D gene TRBD1, 5 bases. With 3 bases removed from V and 5 bases from J, the gap between germline ends came to 10 bases. The germline gives CDR1 SEHNR, CDR2 FQNEAQ (reference sequence). The CDR3 is 14 amino acids. CDR3 DNA sequence: TGTGCCAGCAGCTTGGGTGGGGGAAATGAAAAACTGTTTTTT. This sequence encodes CASSLGGGNEKLFF.

The genes are TRBV27 and TRBJ1-2, with D unclear. The germline V and J ends were trimmed by 8 bases and 0 bases, with 10 bases remaining between them. The CDR3 consists of 13 residues. The germline gives CDR1 MNHEY, CDR2 SMNVEV (reference sequence). This CDR3 is CASGRISNYGYTF. CDR3 nucleotide sequence: TGTGCCAGCGGCAGGATTTCTAACTATGGCTACACCTTC.

The chain is built from TRBV5-1 and TRBJ2-7; 8 positions match TRBD2. CDR1 and CDR2 from the germline V gene are SGHRS and YFSETQ. Trimming cost V 4 bases and J 4 bases; bases outside gene matches: 13. CDR3 size: 16 residues. CDR3: CASSPGFGTRAYEQYF. The CDR3 bases are TGCGCCAGCAGCCCCGGTTTCGGGACTAGGGCTTACGAGCAGTACTTC. The whole variable domain, filled in from reference TRBV5-1 and TRBJ2-7, reads KAGVTQTPRYLIKTRGQQVTLSCSPISGHRSVSWYQQTPGQGLQFLFEYFSETQRNKGNFPGRFSGRQFSNSRSEMNVSTLELGDSALYLCASSPGFGTRAYEQYFGPGTRLTVT.

The gene calls are TRBV11-2 and TRBJ2-1; D gene uncertain. This CDR3 is 12 amino acids long. Trimming took 3 bases from V and 5 from J, leaving 5 bases between them. Germline assignment: CDR1 SGHAT and CDR2 FQNNGV. CDR3 coding DNA: TGTGCCAGCAGCTTGGCGGACAATGAGCAGTTCTTC. It is translated as CASSLADNEQFF.

The gene calls are TRBV7-8 and TRBJ2-6, with D possibly called TRBD1 or TRBD2 (6 bases each). With 4 bases removed from V and 3 bases from J, the gap between germline ends came to 19 bases. Germline assignment: CDR1 SGHVS and CDR2 FQNEAQ. This CDR3 has 18 amino acids. The CDR3 DNA is TGTGCCAGCAGCTCCCCCAGGGGTAGCGGAGTTGGGGCCAACGTCCTGACTTTC. Protein product: CASSSPRGSGVGANVLTF.

The CDR3 coding sequence is TGTGCCAGCAGCTACCGTGCGGGAACCCACTCTGGGGCCAACGTCCTGACTTTC. Translation gives CASSYRAGTHSGANVLTF. V and J are TRBV7-3 and TRBJ2-6; D is possibly TRBD2 (6 bases). This CDR3 has 18 amino acids. Between the trimmed V and J ends, which lost 4 bases and 0 bases, there was a span of 16 bases. CDR1 SGHTA and CDR2 FQGTGA come from the germline V gene.

The rearrangement uses TRBV24-1 and TRBJ1-4; no definite D call. Germline CDR1 reads KGHDR; CDR2 reads SFDVKD. The V and J ends lost 4 bases and 7 bases respectively, with 6 bases between them. The CDR3 has 12 residues. The CDR3 DNA reads TGTGCCACCAGTGACCGGGGTGAAAAACTGTTTTTT. Protein sequence: CATSDRGEKLFF.

This chain uses TRBV6-5 with TRBJ1-4; perhaps TRBD1 as D (6 bases). The CDR3 contains 14 residues. Looked up from germline, CDR1 is MNHEY and CDR2 is SVGAGI. Trimming took 6 bases from V and 8 from J, leaving 16 bases between them. The CDR3 nucleotides are TGTGCCAGCAGGCCTGGGACACACGGAGAAAAACTGTTTTTT. Translating it yields CASRPGTHGEKLFF.

The chain employs TRBV28 and TRBJ2-3, with 7 bases matching TRBD1. The V gene's germline CDR1 is MDHEN and CDR2 SYDVKM. This CDR3 region has 13 residues. Unmatched junction bases numbered 8, after V lost 8 bases and J lost 6 bases. The CDR3 nucleotides are TGTGCCAGCCTTCTGACAGGGCTGGATACGCAGTATTTT. Amino acids: CASLLTGLDTQYF.

The chain combines TRBV6-5 with TRBJ2-7, with 7 bases identical to TRBD2. Germline CDR1 is MNHEY and CDR2 is SVGAGI. V lost 0 bases to trimming and J lost 0 bases; unmatched junction nucleotides: 2. CDR3 length equals 15 residues. The CDR3 DNA is TGTGCCAGCAGTTACTCTAGGACTAGCTCCTACGAGCAGTACTTC. Translating it yields CASSYSRTSSYEQYF.

CDR3 nucleotide sequence: TGTGCCAGCAGCCCGGGGGGCGGGGAGACCCAGTACTTC. It is translated as CASSPGGGETQYF. The rearrangement links TRBV7-9 to TRBJ2-5; TRBD2 is a possible D gene (7 bases). Deletions cut 5 bases from V and 5 bases from J, with 12 bases between. This CDR3 comprises 13 residues. The germline V gene encodes CDR1 SEHNR and CDR2 FQNEAQ (reference sequence).

The chain uses TRBV7-2 and TRBJ2-1, with 12 positions matching TRBD2. V was clipped by 2 bases and J by 7 bases; unmatched bases: 12. Germline CDR1 and CDR2: SGHTA and FQGNSA. The CDR3 sequence is 18 residues long. As DNA, the CDR3 is TGTGCCAGCAGCTTAAATTGGGCTAGCGGGAGGGCCATTAATGAGCAGTTCTTC. It is translated as CASSLNWASGRAINEQFF.

The chain joins TRBV27 to TRBJ2-2; D is undetermined. This CDR3 region has 13 residues. Trimming removed 7 bases at V and 5 bases at J, with 11 bases between. Germline V gene data show CDR1 as MNHEY and CDR2 as SMNVEV (reference sequence). CDR3 sequence: CASTRSTTGELFF. Written as DNA, the CDR3 is TGTGCCAGCACCCGCAGTACGACCGGGGAGCTGTTTTTT.

This rearrangement joins TRBV19 to TRBJ2-2, with D perhaps matching TRBD2 (5 bases). V lost 4 bases and J lost 7, with 22 bases in between. CDR3 length: 17 amino acids. Germline V CDR1 and CDR2: LNHDA, SQIVND (reference sequence). The CDR3 here is CASSTQPAGVGIGELFF. The DNA for the CDR3 is TGTGCCAGTAGTACGCAACCCGCCGGGGTCGGAATCGGGGAGCTGTTTTTT.

The chain joins TRBV5-1 to TRBJ2-5; 9 bases are shared with TRBD1. V lost 0 bases and J lost 7; bases outside the gene matches: 10. The CDR3 covers 16 residues. Germline CDR1 is SGHRS and CDR2 is YFSETQ. CDR3 sequence reads: CASSLDPGTGSVTQYF. CDR3 bases: TGCGCCAGCAGCTTGGACCCGGGGACAGGGTCCGTGACCCAGTACTTC.

The rearrangement uses TRBV6-5 and TRBJ1-3; 8 positions agree with TRBD1. With 4 bases clipped from V and 2 bases from J, the junction kept 4 bases outside the gene matches. Germline V gene sequence: CDR1 MNHEY, CDR2 SVGAGI. CDR3 length: 15 amino acids. The CDR3 sequence is CASSSTTGAGNTIYF. CDR3 in DNA: TGTGCCAGCAGTTCCACGACAGGGGCTGGAAACACCATATATTTT.

The chain couples TRBV28 to TRBJ1-4, with no clear D. The V end was cut by 6 bases, the J end by 3 bases, with 17 bases between. Germline V CDR1 and CDR2: MDHEN, SYDVKM. CDR3 size: 16 residues. The CDR3 DNA reads as TGTGCCAGCAGCCCCTCAGGCCTGGCGCCTAATGAAAAACTGTTTTTT. Translating it yields CASSPSGLAPNEKLFF.

The chain couples TRBV24-1 to TRBJ2-7; 7 bases map to TRBD1. V lost 6 bases to trimming and J lost 1 base; unmatched junction nucleotides: 2. This CDR3 is 13 amino acids long. Germline CDR1 KGHDR, CDR2 SFDVKD. CDR3 loop: CATSQTGSYEQYF. DNA of the CDR3: TGTGCCACCAGTCAGACAGGGTCCTACGAGCAGTACTTC.

This chain joins TRBV3-1 (or the pseudogene TRBV3-2) and TRBJ1-2, with a possible D match to TRBD1 (5 bases). Germline CDR1 is LGHDT and CDR2 is YNNKEL (reference sequence). The CDR3 totals 14 residues. The ends were cut back, 0 bases at V and 8 bases at J, with 13 bases in the middle. CDR3 nucleotides: TGTGCCAGCAGCCAAGAAGACAGATCGTACGGCTACACCTTC. It codes for CASSQEDRSYGYTF.

This chain uses TRBV5-1 with TRBJ2-1; tentatively, D is TRBD1 or TRBD2 (5 bases each). In germline, CDR1 is SGHRS, CDR2 YFSETQ. This CDR3 region has 14 residues. V shed 4 bases and J shed 15 bases, with 23 bases lying between them. CDR3 nucleotides: TGCGCCAGCAGCGCGCTCGGGACCAATCAAAACCCGTTCTTC. Its protein product is CASSALGTNQNPFF.

The gene calls are TRBV3-1 (or the pseudogene TRBV3-2) and TRBJ2-1, with 10 bases matching TRBD2. The CDR3 loop spans 18 amino acids. Germline loops: CDR1 LGHDT, CDR2 YNNKEL (reference sequence). Losses at the gene ends were 10 bases for V and 4 bases for J; bases not matched to a gene: 19. CDR3 region: CATSFRGPSGRDYNEQFF. Here the CDR3 DNA reads TGTGCCACCTCTTTCAGGGGGCCGAGCGGGAGGGATTACAATGAGCAGTTCTTC.

This sequence joins TRBV28 and TRBJ1-6; weak D call: TRBD1 (6 bases). Trimming took off 3 bases at V and 8 bases at J, with 20 bases between the two ends. CDR1 MDHEN and CDR2 SYDVKM come from the germline V gene. This CDR3 has 17 residues. The CDR3: CASSLSRWGAEDSPLHF. In nucleotides, the CDR3 is TGTGCCAGCAGTTTGTCTCGTTGGGGGGCTGAGGATTCACCCCTCCACTTT.

This chain joins TRBV28 and TRBJ2-5; D gene ambiguous. This CDR3 is built from 12 residues. From germline, CDR1 is MDHEN and CDR2 SYDVKM. Trimming removed 8 bases at V and 1 base at J, with 8 bases between. The chain's CDR3 is CASRRTQETQYF. The CDR3, as DNA: TGTGCCAGCCGGAGAACCCAAGAGACCCAGTACTTC.

The chain recombines TRBV6-2 or TRBV6-3 with TRBJ1-5, with 8 bases aligning to TRBD1. There are 14 residues in the CDR3. CDR1 MNHEY and CDR2 SVGEGT come from the germline V gene. Trimming removed 6 bases from V and 4 bases from J; junction bases left unmatched: 5. The CDR3 protein is CASSHTGGNQPQHF. DNA of the CDR3: TGTGCCAGCAGCCATACAGGGGGAAATCAGCCCCAGCATTTT.